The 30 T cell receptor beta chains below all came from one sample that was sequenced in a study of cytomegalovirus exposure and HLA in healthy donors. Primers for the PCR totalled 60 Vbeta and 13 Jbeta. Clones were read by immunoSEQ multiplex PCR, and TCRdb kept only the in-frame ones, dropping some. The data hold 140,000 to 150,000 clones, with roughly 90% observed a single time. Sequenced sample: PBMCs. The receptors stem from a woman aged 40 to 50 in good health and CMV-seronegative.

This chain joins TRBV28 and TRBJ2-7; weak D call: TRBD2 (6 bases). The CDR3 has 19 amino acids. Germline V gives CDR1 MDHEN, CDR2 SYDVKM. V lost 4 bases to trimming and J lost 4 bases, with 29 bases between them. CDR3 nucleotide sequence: TGTGCCAGCAGTTCACAAATGATCCTCAACCGGGACGGGACTTACGAGCAGTACTTC. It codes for CASSSQMILNRDGTYEQYF.

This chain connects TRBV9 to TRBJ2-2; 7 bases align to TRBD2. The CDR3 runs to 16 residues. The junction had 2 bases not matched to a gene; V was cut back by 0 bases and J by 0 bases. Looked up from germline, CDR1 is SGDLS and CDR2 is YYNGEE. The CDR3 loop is CASSVGGLPNTGELFF. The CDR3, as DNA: TGTGCCAGCAGCGTAGGGGGACTACCGAACACCGGGGAGCTGTTTTTT.

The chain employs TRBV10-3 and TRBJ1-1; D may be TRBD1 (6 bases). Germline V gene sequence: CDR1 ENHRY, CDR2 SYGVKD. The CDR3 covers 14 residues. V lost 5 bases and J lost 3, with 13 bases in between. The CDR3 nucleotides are TGTGCCATCAGTTGGGGGAGGGGGGACACTGAAGCTTTCTTT. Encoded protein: CAISWGRGDTEAFF.

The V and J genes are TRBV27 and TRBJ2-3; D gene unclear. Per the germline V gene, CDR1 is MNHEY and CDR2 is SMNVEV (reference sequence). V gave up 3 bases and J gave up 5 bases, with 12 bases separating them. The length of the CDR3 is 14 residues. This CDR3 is CASSFAPPGDTQYF. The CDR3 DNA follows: TGTGCCAGCAGTTTTGCGCCTCCCGGAGATACGCAGTATTTT.

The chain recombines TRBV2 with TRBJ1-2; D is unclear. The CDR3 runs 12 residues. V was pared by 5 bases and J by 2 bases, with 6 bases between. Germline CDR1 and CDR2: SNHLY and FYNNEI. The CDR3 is CASSTANYGYTF. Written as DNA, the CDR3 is TGTGCCAGCAGTACAGCCAACTATGGCTACACCTTC. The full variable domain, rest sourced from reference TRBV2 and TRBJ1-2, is EPEVTQTPSHQVTQMGQEVILRCVPISNHLYFYWYRQILGQKVEFLVSFYNNEISEKSEIFDDQFSVERPDGSNFTLKIRSTKLEDSAMYFCASSTANYGYTFGSGTRLTVV.

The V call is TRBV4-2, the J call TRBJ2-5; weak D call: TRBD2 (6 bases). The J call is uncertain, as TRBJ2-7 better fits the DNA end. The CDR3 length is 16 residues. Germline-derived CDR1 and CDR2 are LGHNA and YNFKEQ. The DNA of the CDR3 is TGTGCCAGCAGCCAACCGGGACTCGAACCCTCCTACGAGCAGTACTTC. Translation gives CASSQPGLEPSYEQYF.

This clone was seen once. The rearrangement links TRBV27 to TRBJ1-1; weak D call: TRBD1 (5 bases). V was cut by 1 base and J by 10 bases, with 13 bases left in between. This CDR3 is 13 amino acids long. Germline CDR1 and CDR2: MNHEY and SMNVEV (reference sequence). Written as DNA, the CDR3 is TGTGCCAGCAGTTTATGGGGGGATTCGTCAGCTTTCTTT. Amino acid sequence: CASSLWGDSSAFF.

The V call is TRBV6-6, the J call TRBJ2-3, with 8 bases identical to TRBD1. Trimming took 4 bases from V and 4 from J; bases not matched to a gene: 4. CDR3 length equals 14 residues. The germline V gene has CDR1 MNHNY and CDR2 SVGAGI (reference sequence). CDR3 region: CASSFGQGADTQYF. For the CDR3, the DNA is TGTGCCAGCAGTTTTGGACAGGGCGCAGATACGCAGTATTTT.

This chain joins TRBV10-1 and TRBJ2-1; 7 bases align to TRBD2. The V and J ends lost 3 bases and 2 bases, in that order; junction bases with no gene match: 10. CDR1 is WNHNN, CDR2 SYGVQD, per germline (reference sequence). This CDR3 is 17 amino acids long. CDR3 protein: CASSDPIVGGAYNEQFF. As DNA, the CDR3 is TGCGCCAGCAGTGACCCCATAGTGGGGGGGGCCTACAATGAGCAGTTCTTC.

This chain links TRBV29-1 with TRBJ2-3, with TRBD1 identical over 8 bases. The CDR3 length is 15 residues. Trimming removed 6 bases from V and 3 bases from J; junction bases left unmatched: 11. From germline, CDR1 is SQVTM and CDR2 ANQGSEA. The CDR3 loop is CSVVLGTGPTDTQYF. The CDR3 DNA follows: TGCAGCGTGGTACTGGGGACAGGACCTACAGATACGCAGTATTTT.

The CDR3 coding sequence is TGTGCCAGCAGTTGGGGACAGGGGGCCGAGGAAAAACTGTTTTTT. Its protein is CASSWGQGAEEKLFF. V gene TRBV27 combines with J gene TRBJ1-4, with 12 bases fitting TRBD1. CDR3 length equals 15 residues. Trimming cost V 4 bases and J 8 bases; bases outside gene matches: 5. Germline CDR1 is MNHEY and CDR2 is SMNVEV (reference sequence). Complete variable domain (other parts from reference TRBV27 and TRBJ1-4): EAQVTQNPRYLITVTGKKLTVTCSQNMNHEYMSWYRQDPGLGLRQIYYSMNVEVTDKGDVPEGYKVSRKEKRNFPLILESPSPNQTSLYFCASSWGQGAEEKLFFGSGTQLSVL.

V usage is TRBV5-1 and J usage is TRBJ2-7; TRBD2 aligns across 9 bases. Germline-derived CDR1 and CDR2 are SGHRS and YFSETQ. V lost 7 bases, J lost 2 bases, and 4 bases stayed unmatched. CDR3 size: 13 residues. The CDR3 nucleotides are TGCGCCAGCCGGACTAGCGACACCTACGAGCAGTACTTC. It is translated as CASRTSDTYEQYF.

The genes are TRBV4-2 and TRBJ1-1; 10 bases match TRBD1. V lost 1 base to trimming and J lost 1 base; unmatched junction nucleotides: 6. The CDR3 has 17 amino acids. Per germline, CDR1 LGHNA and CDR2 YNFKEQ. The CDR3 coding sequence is TGTGCCAGCAGCCAAGGCCACGGGACAGGGGCGAACACTGAAGCTTTCTTT. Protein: CASSQGHGTGANTEAFF.

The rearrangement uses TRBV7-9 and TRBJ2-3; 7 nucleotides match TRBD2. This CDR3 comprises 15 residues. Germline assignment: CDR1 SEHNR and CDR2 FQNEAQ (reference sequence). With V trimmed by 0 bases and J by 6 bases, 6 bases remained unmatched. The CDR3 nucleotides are TGTGCCAGCAGCTTAGCGGGAGGGCCGGGGGATACGCAGTATTTT. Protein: CASSLAGGPGDTQYF.

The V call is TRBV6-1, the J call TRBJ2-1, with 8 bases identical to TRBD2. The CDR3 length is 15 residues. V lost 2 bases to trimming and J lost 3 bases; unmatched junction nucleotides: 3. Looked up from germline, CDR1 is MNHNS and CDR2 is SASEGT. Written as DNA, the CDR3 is TGTGCCAGCAGTGAACGTAGCGGGAACTACAATGAGCAGTTCTTC. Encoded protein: CASSERSGNYNEQFF.

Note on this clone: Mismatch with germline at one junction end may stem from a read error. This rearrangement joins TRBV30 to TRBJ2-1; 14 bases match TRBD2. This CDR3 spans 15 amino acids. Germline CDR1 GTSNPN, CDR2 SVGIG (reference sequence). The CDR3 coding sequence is TGTGCCTGGAGTGTATTCGGACTAGCGGGAGGTTCGGTACTCTTC. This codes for CAWSVFGLAGGSVLF.

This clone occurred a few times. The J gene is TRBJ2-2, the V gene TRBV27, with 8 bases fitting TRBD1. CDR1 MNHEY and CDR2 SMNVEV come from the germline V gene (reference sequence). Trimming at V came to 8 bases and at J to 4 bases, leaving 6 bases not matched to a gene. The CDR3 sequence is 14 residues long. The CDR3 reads CASGQGWGTGELFF. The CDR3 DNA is TGTGCCAGCGGACAGGGATGGGGCACCGGGGAGCTGTTTTTT.

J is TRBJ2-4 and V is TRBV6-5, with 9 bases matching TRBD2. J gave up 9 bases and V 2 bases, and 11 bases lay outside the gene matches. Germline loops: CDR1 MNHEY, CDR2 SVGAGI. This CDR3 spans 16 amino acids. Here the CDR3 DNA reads TGTGCCAGCAGTTACGGGGCGGGAGGGCCTCAGGGCATTCAGTACTTC. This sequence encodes CASSYGAGGPQGIQYF.

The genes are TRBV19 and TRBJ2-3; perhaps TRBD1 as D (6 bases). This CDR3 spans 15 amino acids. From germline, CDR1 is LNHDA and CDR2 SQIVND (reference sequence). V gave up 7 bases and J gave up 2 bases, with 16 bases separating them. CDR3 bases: TGTGCCAGTAACCCCAGACAGGCGCCCACAGATACGCAGTATTTT. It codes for CASNPRQAPTDTQYF. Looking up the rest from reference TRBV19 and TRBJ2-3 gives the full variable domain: DGGITQSPKYLFRKEGQNVTLSCEQNLNHDAMYWYRQDPGQGLRLIYYSQIVNDFQKGDIAEGYSVSREKKESFPLTVTSAQKNPTAFYLCASNPRQAPTDTQYFGPGTRLTVL.

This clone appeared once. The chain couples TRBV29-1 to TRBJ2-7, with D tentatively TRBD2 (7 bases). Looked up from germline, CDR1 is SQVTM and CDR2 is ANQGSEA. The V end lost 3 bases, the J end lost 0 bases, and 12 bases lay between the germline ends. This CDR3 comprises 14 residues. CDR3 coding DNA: TGCAGCGTTGACGGGGGGCAGAGCTCCTACGAGCAGTACTTC. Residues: CSVDGGQSSYEQYF.

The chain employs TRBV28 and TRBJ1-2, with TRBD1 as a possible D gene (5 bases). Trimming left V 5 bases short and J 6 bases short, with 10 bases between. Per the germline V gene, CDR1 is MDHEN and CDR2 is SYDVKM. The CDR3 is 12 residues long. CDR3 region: CASSAGLNGYTF. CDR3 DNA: TGTGCCAGCAGTGCAGGGCTCAATGGCTACACCTTC.

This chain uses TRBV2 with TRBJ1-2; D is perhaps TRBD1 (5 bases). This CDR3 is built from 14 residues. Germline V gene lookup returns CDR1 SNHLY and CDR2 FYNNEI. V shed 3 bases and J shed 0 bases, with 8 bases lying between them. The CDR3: CASSDDSPNYGYTF. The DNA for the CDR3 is TGTGCCAGCAGTGATGACAGCCCTAACTATGGCTACACCTTC.

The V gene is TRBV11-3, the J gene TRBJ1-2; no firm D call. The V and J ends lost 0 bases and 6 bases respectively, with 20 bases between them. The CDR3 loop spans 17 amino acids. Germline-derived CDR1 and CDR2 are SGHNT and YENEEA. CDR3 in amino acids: CASSLETFGSPEHGYTF. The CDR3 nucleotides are TGTGCCAGCAGCTTAGAAACCTTCGGTAGCCCCGAGCATGGCTACACCTTC. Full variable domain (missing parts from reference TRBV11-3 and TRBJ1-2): EAGVVQSPRYKIIEKKQPVAFWCNPISGHNTLYWYLQNLGQGPELLIRYENEEAVDDSQLPKDRFSAERLKGVDSTLKIQPAELGDSAVYLCASSLETFGSPEHGYTFGSGTRLTVV.

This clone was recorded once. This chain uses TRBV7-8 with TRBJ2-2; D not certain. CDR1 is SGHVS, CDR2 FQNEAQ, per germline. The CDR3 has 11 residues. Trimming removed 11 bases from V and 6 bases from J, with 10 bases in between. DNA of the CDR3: TGTGCCTACTCATCCGCCGGGGAGCTGTTTTTT. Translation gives CAYSSAGELFF. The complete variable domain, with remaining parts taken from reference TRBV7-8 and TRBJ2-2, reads GAGVSQSPRYKVAKRGQDVALRCDPISGHVSLFWYQQALGQGPEFLTYFQNEAQLDKSGLPSDRFFAERPEGSVSTLKIQRTQQEDSAVYLCAYSSAGELFFGEGSRLTVL.

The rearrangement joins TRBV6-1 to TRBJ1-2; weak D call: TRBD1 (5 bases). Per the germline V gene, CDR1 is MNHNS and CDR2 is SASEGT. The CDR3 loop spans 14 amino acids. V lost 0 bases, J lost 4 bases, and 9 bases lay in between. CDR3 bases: TGTGCCAGCAGTGAAGCGGCGGGGCTCTATGGCTACACCTTC. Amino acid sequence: CASSEAAGLYGYTF.

DNA for the CDR3: TGTGCCAGCAGGACAGGGGAGTGGTTTACTGAAGCTTTCTTT. Encoded protein: CASRTGEWFTEAFF. The chain recombines TRBV5-5 with TRBJ1-1; 8 bases are shared with TRBD1. The ends lost 5 bases at V and 5 bases at J; junction bases unmatched: 8. The CDR3 is 14 amino acids. The germline CDR1 and CDR2 sequences are SGHKS and YYEKEE (reference sequence).

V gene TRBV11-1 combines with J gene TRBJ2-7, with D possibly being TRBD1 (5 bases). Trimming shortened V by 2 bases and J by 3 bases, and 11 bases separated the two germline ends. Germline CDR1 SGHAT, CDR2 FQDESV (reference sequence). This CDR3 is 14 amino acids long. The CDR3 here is CASSLQGFDYEQYF. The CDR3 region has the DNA TGTGCCAGCAGCTTACAGGGATTCGACTACGAGCAGTACTTC.

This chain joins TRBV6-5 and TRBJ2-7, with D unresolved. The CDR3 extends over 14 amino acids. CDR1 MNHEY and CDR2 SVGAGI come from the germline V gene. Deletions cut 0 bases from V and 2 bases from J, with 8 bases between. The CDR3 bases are TGTGCCAGCAGTTACTCGAGTAGTACCTACGAGCAGTACTTC. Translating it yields CASSYSSSTYEQYF.

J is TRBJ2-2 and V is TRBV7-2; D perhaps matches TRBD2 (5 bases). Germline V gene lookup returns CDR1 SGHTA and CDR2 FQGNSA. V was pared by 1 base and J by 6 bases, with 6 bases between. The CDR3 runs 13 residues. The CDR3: CASSLDGAGELFF. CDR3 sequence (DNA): TGTGCCAGCAGCTTAGACGGGGCCGGGGAGCTGTTTTTT.

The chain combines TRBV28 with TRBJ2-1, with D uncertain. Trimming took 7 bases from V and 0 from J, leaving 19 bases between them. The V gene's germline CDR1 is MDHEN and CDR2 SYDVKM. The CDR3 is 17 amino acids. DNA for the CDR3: TGTGCCAGCATGGGCTGGCGCGCTCGAAGCTCCTACAATGAGCAGTTCTTC. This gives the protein CASMGWRARSSYNEQFF.